These T cell receptor beta chains were read from a single sample in a study of T cell responses to AZD1222 COVID-19 vaccine. TCRdb's table, derived via immunoSEQ multiplex PCR, lists solely in-frame clones and lacks some. Found here are 180,000 or so clones, around 90% of them singletons; the top ten hold roughly 25%. Sequencing was performed on peripheral blood, taken 28 days after the second AZD1222 dose. The receptor set was obtained from an adult who received the AZD1222 COVID-19 vaccine. Both conserved end residues are trimmed from each CDR3. Fields, in order: V gene, CDR3 protein.

TRBV7-3	ASSRGDRGAFGTDTQY
TRBV5-8	ASSLAAGETQY
TRBV7-2	ASSLAVTATMVGYT
TRBV6-6	ASRSSGMAHNEQF
TRBV19	ASTGAGGPRNTQY
TRBV6-5	ASSRGAGSYEQY
TRBV28	ASSLVNSPLH
TRBV4-3	ASSQETQTGELF
TRBV12-3/TRBV12-4	ASSFSQAQPQH
TRBV6-1	ASSESNRVGKQY
TRBV5-1	ASSRQDPTRETQY
TRBV28	ASSPRGGNSSGRKNEQY
TRBV6-2/TRBV6-3	ASSWTSGSSYEQY
TRBV7-9	ASSVRREGTGANVLT
TRBV19	ATAGTGQYEQY
TRBV9	ASSVGSQRSGNTIY
TRBV13	ASSPKGRPSGPYEQY
TRBV30	AWSPGAGLYEQY
TRBV7-9	ASSLVTGGTDTQY
TRBV27	ASSLTGQIYEQY
TRBV4-3	ASSLGQVNTGELF
TRBV4-3	ASSQGTASTDTQY
TRBV2	ASSAHGTRDTGELF
TRBV7-2	ASSTRQNTGELF
TRBV6-1	ASSEVQISWDTQY
TRBV9	ASSVETAGNTIY
TRBV20-1	SRGRATEQF